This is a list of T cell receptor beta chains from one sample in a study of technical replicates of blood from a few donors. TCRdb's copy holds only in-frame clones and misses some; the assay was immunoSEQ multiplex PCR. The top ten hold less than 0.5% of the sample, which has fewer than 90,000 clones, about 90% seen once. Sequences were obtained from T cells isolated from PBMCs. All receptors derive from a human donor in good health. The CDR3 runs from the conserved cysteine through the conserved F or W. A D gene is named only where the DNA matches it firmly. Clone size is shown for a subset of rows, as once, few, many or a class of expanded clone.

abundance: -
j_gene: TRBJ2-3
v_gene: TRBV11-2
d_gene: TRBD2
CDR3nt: TGTGCCAGCAGCTTACTTGGCGGGAGTGCGGGCACAGATACGCAGTATTTT
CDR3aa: CASSLLGGSAGTDTQYF

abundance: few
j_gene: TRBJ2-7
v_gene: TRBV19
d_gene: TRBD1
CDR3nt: TGTGCCAGTAGTGTTGACAGGGGCTCCTACGAGCAGTACTTC
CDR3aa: CASSVDRGSYEQYF

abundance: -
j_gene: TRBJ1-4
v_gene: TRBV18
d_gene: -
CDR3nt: TGTGCCAGCTCACCGAAGAGAGAATCGACAGGTGTTAATGAAAAACTGTTTTTT
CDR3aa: CASSPKRESTGVNEKLFF

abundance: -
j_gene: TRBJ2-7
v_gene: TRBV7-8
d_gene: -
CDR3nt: TGTGCCAGCAGCTGGGGGCCAGGTAACGAGCAGTACTTC
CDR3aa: CASSWGPGNEQYF

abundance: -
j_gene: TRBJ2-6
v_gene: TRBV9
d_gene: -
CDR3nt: TGTGCCAGCAGCTCCAAACTGACTGGGGCCAACGTCCTGACTTTC
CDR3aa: CASSSKLTGANVLTF

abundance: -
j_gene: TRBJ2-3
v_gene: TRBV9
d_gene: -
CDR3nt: TGTGCCAGCAGCGAGACTGGTAGCACAGATACGCAGTATTTT
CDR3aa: CASSETGSTDTQYF

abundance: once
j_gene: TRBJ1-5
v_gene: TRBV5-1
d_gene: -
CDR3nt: TGCGCCAGCAGCTTGGTCCCTGCGAGCAATCAGCCCCAGCATTTT
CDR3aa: CASSLVPASNQPQHF

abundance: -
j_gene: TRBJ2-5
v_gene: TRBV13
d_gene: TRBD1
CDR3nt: TGTGCCAGCAGCTCGACAGGGCACACTTTCCAAGAGACCCAGTACTTC
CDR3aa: CASSSTGHTFQETQYF

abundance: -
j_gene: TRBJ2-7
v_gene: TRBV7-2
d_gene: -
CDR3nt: TGTGCCAGCAGCTTAGTCCAGGGTGGATCCTACGAGCAGTACTTC
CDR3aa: CASSLVQGGSYEQYF

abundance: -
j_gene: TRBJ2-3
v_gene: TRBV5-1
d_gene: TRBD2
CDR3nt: TGCGCCAGCAGCTTGTCCTGGGCGGGAGGGAATAAAGATACGCAGTATTTT
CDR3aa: CASSLSWAGGNKDTQYF

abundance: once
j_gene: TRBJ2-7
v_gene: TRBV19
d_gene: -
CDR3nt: TGTGCCGGATTGAAGGGCAGGGGTCACGAGCAGTACTTC
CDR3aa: CAGLKGRGHEQYF

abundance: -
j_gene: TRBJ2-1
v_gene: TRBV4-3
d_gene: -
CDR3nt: TGCGCCAGCAGCCAAGAAAACTATAGCGGTGGTGGTAATGAGCAGTTCTTC
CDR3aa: CASSQENYSGGGNEQFF

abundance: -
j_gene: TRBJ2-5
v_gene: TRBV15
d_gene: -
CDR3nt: TGTGCCACCAGCAGAGGGGGGGGCATACGACGAGAGACCCAGTACTTC
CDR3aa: CATSRGGGIRRETQYF

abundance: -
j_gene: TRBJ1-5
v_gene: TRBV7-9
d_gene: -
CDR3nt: TGTGCCAGCAGTAGCACAAATAATCAGCCCCAGCATTTT
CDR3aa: CASSSTNNQPQHF

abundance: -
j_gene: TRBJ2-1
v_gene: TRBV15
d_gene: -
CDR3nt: TGTGCCACCAGCAGAGAGCGGGGCGGGGATCTCCACAATGAGCAGTTCTTC
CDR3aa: CATSRERGGDLHNEQFF

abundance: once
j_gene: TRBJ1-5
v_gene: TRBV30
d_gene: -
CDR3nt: TGTGCCTGGAGTCCCGTGGCGGCAAATCAGCCCCAGCATTTT
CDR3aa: CAWSPVAANQPQHF

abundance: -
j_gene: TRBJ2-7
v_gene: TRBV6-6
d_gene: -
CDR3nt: TGTGCCAGCAGTGCCGCCACCTACTACGAGCAGTACTTC
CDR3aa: CASSAATYYEQYF

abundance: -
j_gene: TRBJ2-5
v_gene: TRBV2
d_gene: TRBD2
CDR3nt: TGTGCCAGCATGGGGGGGACTTTCCAGGAGACCCAGTACTTC
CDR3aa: CASMGGTFQETQYF

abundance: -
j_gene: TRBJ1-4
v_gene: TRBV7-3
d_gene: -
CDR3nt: TGTGCCAGCAGCTTAACTGGGGGCGCGAATGAAAAACTGTTTTTT
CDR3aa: CASSLTGGANEKLFF

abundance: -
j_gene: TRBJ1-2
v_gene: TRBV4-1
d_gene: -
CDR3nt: TGCGCCAGCAGCCCAACAGCCCCACCGCTGAGCGGCTACACCTTC
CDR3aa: CASSPTAPPLSGYTF

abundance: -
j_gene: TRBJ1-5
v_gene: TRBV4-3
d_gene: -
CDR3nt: TGCGCCAGCAGCCAAGGGGGCGAGGTGTCTCAGCCCCAGCATTTT
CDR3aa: CASSQGGEVSQPQHF

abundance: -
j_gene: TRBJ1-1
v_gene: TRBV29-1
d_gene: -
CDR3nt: TGCAGCGCCCCAGCCAGGGCTGGCACTGAAGCTTTCTTT
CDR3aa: CSAPARAGTEAFF

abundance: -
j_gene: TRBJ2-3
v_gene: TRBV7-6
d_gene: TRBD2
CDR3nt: TGTGCCAGCAGCTTAACTAGCGGGAGGAGAGATACGCAGTATTTT
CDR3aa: CASSLTSGRRDTQYF

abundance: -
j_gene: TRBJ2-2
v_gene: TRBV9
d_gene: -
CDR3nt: TGTGCCAGCAGCCCCCCCGCCGGGGGTAACACCGGGGAGCTGTTTTTT
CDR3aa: CASSPPAGGNTGELFF

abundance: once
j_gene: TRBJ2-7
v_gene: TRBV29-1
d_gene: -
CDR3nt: TGCAGCGTTGAGCACAACTACGAGCAGTACTTC
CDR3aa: CSVEHNYEQYF

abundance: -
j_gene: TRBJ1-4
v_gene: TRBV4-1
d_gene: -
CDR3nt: TGCGCCAGCAGCCAAGTATACACAACTAATGAAAAACTGTTTTTT
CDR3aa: CASSQVYTTNEKLFF

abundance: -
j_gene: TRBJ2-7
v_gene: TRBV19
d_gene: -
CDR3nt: TGTGCCAGTAGTATAGTTCTAGGCGAGCAGTACTTC
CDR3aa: CASSIVLGEQYF

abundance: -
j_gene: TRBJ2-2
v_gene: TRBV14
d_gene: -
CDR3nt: TGTGCCAGCAGCCATAACAGGGAGGAGCTGTTTTTT
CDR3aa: CASSHNREELFF

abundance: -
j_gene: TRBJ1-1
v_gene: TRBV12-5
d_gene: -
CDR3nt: TGTGCTAGTGGTTCGGCCCGGGGGATCACTGAAGCTTTCTTT
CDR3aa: CASGSARGITEAFF

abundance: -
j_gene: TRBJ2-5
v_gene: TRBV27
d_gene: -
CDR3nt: TGTGCCAGCAGTTTCAGGGCCACCCAAGAGACCCAGTACTTC
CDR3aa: CASSFRATQETQYF

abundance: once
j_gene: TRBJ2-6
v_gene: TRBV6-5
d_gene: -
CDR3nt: TGTGCCAGCAAGCGGCAGTCTGGGGCCAACGTCCTGACTTTC
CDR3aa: CASKRQSGANVLTF

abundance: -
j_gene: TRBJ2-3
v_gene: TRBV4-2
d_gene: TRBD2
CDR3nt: TGTGCCAGCAGCCAAGATACTAGCGGGAAAAAAGATACGCAGTATTTT
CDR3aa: CASSQDTSGKKDTQYF

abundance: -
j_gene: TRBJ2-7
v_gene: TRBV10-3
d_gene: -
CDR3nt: TGTGCCATCAGTGAAGGAGCGGGTCGGACCTACGAGCAGTACTTC
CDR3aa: CAISEGAGRTYEQYF

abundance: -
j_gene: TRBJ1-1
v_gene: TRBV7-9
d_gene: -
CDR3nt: TGTGCCAGCAGCCCTAGAACAAGGGAGGGCACTGAAGCTTTCTTT
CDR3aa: CASSPRTREGTEAFF

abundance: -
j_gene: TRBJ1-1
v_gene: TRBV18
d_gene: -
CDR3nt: TGTGCCAGCTCACCAGGCAGGGACACTGAAGCTTTCTTT
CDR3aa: CASSPGRDTEAFF

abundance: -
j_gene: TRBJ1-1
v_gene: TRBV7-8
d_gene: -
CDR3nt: TGTGCCAGCAGCTTAGGCCCCGGCTCGGGATTTCCTGAAGCTTTCTTT
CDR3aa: CASSLGPGSGFPEAFF

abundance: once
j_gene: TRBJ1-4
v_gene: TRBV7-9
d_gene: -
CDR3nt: TGTGCCAGCAGCTCCGGGGGGCCCGGTGAAAAACTGTTTTTT
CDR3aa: CASSSGGPGEKLFF

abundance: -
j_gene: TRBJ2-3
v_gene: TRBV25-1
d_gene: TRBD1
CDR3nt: TGTGCCAGCAGTCCGCAGACAGGGGCGGCAGATACGCAGTATTTT
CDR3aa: CASSPQTGAADTQYF

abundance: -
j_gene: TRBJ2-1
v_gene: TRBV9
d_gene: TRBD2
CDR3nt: TGTGCCAGCAGCGGCGGGGGGGGCCCTCGCAATGAGCAGTTCTTC
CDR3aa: CASSGGGGPRNEQFF

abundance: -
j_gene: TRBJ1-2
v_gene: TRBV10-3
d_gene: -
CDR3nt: TGTGCCATCAATGTTGAGCCGAATGGCTACACCTTC
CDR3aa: CAINVEPNGYTF

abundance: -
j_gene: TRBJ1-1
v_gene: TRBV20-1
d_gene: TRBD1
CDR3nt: TGCAGTGCTAGGACAGGGACTGAAGCTTTCTTT
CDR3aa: CSARTGTEAFF

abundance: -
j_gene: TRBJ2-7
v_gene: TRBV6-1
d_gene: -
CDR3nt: TGTGCCAGCATCCGGCGGACCTACGAGCAGTACTTC
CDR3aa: CASIRRTYEQYF